The rows below give T cell receptor beta chains drawn from one sample of a study of vaccination effects on CD4 cells after COVID-19. Sequenced by immunoSEQ multiplex PCR; TCRdb stores in-frame clones only, minus some. The data hold 25,000 to 30,000 clones, with around 79% observed a single time. These TCRs' antigens remain unknown. This specimen was CD4+ T cells from PBMCs cultured with HCoV-NL63 spike peptides, taken after COVID-19 vaccination. These receptor sequences come from a human donor who received a COVID-19 vaccine. Each CDR3 is given with its conserved first and last residue. Each record gives: V gene, clone size, CDR3 length, J gene, CDR3 protein. Clone size is stated in some rows and not others, as once, few, many or a class when expanded.

>TRBV5-8|.|12|TRBJ1-1
CASSPGQRKAFF
>TRBV7-2|.|15|TRBJ1-1
CASRPPQGARTEAFF
>TRBV11-2|.|17|TRBJ2-7
CASSLGGSSGGAYEQYF
>TRBV27|few|15|TRBJ1-4
CASSPSSGVWEKLFF
>TRBV19|.|15|TRBJ2-1
CASSIISSGSNEQFF
>TRBV19|.|14|TRBJ1-1
CASSLQGLNTEAFF
>TRBV11-3|.|15|TRBJ2-5
CASSPQHREGVTQYF
>TRBV7-6|.|19|TRBJ2-1
CASSLSLRGSGASYNEQFF
>TRBV7-7|.|11|TRBJ2-2
CASSNAGELFF
>TRBV2|.|13|TRBJ1-1
CASSAGQRSEAFF
>TRBV10-3|.|14|TRBJ1-4
CAISAGATNEKLFF
>TRBV11-2|.|14|TRBJ1-2
CASSLGGQRYGYTF
>TRBV5-3|.|16|TRBJ2-1
CARSACTLPDYNEQFF
>TRBV19|few|16|TRBJ1-2
CASSIGAGGVVDGYTF
>TRBV5-4|.|14|TRBJ1-2
CASSLDRGQDGYTF
>TRBV7-9|few|15|TRBJ2-3
CASSPTSGRTDTQYF